A single sample is the source of the 2 T cell receptor beta chains below, sequenced in a study of shared clonotypes between healthy human individuals. Sequenced by immunoSEQ multiplex PCR; TCRdb stores in-frame clones only, minus some. The sample records roughly 2.2 million clones, just under 95% being singletons. Sequenced: naive CD4+ T cells from PBMCs. The subset here: CD45RA+ positively selected. All receptors derive from a man aged 18 to 30 in good health. Some clones in this sample may be carry-over from other donors' samples.

This rearrangement joins TRBV6-1 to TRBJ1-5, with TRBD1 matching over 7 bases. V dropped 8 bases and J dropped 0; count of bases not matched to a gene: 4. CDR3 length equals 14 residues. The V gene's germline CDR1 is MNHNS and CDR2 SASEGT. CDR3 sequence: CASDRANSNQPQHF. The DNA of the CDR3 is TGTGCCAGCGACAGGGCCAATAGCAATCAGCCCCAGCATTTT.

The CDR3 protein is CASSLRQGSEEQYF. CDR3 coding DNA: TGTGCCAGCAGTTTGCGGCAGGGATCGGAAGAGCAGTACTTC. The chain is built from TRBV28 and TRBJ2-7, with a tentative D call TRBD1 (5 bases). CDR1 is MDHEN, CDR2 SYDVKM, per germline. The CDR3 runs 14 residues. Trimming shortened V by 3 bases and J by 7 bases, and 16 bases separated the two germline ends.